The 31 T cell receptor beta chains given below trace back to one sample, sequenced in a study of shared clonotypes between healthy human individuals. Using immunoSEQ multiplex PCR, the repertoire was profiled, and TCRdb retains in-frame clones only, with some absent. The profile shows 550,000 to 850,000 clones, over 60% of them singletons. Sequencing was done on a sample of memory CD4+ T cells sorted from blood. As to subset: CD45RA-negative fraction. The receptors originated from a woman aged 25 to 45 in good health.

The CDR3 spells CASSLRPLVDTGELFF. DNA for the CDR3: TGTGCCAGCAGCTTACGCCCACTAGTAGACACCGGGGAGCTGTTTTTT. The J gene is TRBJ2-2, the V gene TRBV7-8, with D maybe TRBD2 (5 bases). Germline V lookup: CDR1 SGHVS, CDR2 FQNEAQ. This CDR3 spans 16 amino acids. The V end lost 2 bases, the J end lost 3 bases, and 13 bases lay between the germline ends.

There are many counts of this clone. The sample contains more than one DNA sequence encoding this CDR3. The chain couples TRBV11-2 to TRBJ1-5; 10 nucleotides align to TRBD1. Germline V gene data show CDR1 as SGHAT and CDR2 as FQNNGV. The CDR3 has 18 residues. The V gene end was trimmed by 0 bases and the J gene end by 2 bases; junction bases not matched to a gene: 7. CDR3 region: CASSLDHGGTGGNQPQHF. CDR3 DNA: TGTGCCAGCAGCTTAGATCATGGGGGGACAGGGGGCAATCAGCCCCAGCATTTT.

This clone was seen more than once but under ten times. The chain has TRBV4-1 and TRBJ1-5; D unclear. The CDR3 is 14 residues long. Per germline, CDR1 MGHRA and CDR2 YSYEKL. V gave up 3 bases and J gave up 3 bases, with 9 bases separating them. CDR3 in DNA: TGCGCCAGCAGCCAGGACCCAGACAATCAGCCCCAGCATTTT. Protein: CASSQDPDNQPQHF.

The J gene is TRBJ2-1, the V gene TRBV28; 9 positions match TRBD1. Germline V gives CDR1 MDHEN, CDR2 SYDVKM. The CDR3 length is 15 residues. Trimming cost V 5 bases and J 6 bases; bases outside gene matches: 8. For the CDR3, the DNA is TGTGCCAGCAGTCCCGGGACAGGGCCGTTCAATGAGCAGTTCTTC. Translated, it gives CASSPGTGPFNEQFF.

This chain joins TRBV28 and TRBJ2-1; 8 bases map to TRBD2. With 6 bases clipped from V and 5 bases from J, the junction kept 9 bases outside the gene matches. The germline gives CDR1 MDHEN, CDR2 SYDVKM. The CDR3 totals 15 residues. Here the CDR3 reads CASSLPGLVNNEQFF. The CDR3 DNA reads TGTGCCAGCAGCCTACCGGGACTAGTGAACAATGAGCAGTTCTTC.

V and J are TRBV29-1 and TRBJ1-2; TRBD1 agrees at 7 bases. Trimming removed 5 bases from V and 7 bases from J; junction bases left unmatched: 10. The CDR3 spans 13 residues. Looked up from germline, CDR1 is SQVTM and CDR2 is ANQGSEA. CDR3 sequence: CSVLTRQGSGYTF. CDR3 nucleotide sequence: TGCAGCGTTCTTACCCGACAGGGAAGTGGCTACACCTTC.

This rearrangement joins TRBV30 to TRBJ2-3; TRBD1 matches 12 bases. Losses at the gene ends were 3 bases for V and 12 bases for J; bases not matched to a gene: 7. Germline V gene lookup returns CDR1 GTSNPN and CDR2 SVGIG (reference sequence). This CDR3 comprises 13 residues. The CDR3 DNA is TGTGCCTGGAGAGTAACCGGGACAGGGGGCCAGTATTTT. This gives the protein CAWRVTGTGGQYF.

Only a few counts were recorded for this clone. The rearrangement joins TRBV2 to TRBJ1-1; unclear D gene. Looked up from germline, CDR1 is SNHLY and CDR2 is FYNNEI. The CDR3 is 16 amino acids. Trimming took 7 bases from V and 4 from J, leaving 22 bases between them. The CDR3 reads CASTHPKLGRSTEAFF. Written as DNA, the CDR3 is TGTGCCAGCACCCACCCAAAGTTAGGGCGGAGCACTGAAGCTTTCTTT.

This chain joins TRBV14 and TRBJ2-4, with TRBD1 identical over 8 bases. This CDR3 region has 16 residues. With V trimmed by 1 base and J by 0 bases, 2 bases remained unmatched. Germline V gives CDR1 SGHDN, CDR2 FVKESK. The CDR3 region is CASSQGTGIAKNIQYF. Written as DNA, the CDR3 is TGTGCCAGCAGCCAAGGGACAGGGATAGCCAAAAACATTCAGTACTTC.

Points on this clone: Only one base separates this from a far larger clonotype, so it likely reflects a read error. The sample holds other DNA sequences that translate to the same CDR3. The chain is built from TRBV5-1 and TRBJ1-4; 8 bases fit TRBD1. The germline V gene encodes CDR1 SGHRS and CDR2 YFSETQ. The CDR3 sequence is 15 residues long. The ends lost 0 bases at V and 4 bases at J; junction bases unmatched: 2. The CDR3 DNA follows: TGCGCCAGCAGCTTGGCGGACAGGGATAATGAAAAACTGTTTTTT. Protein: CASSLADRDNEKLFF.

This chain joins TRBV11-2 and TRBJ2-7; tentatively, D is TRBD1 (5 bases). Trimming cost V 7 bases and J 6 bases, with 19 bases left between them. Germline-derived CDR1 and CDR2 are SGHAT and FQNNGV. The CDR3 sequence is 14 residues long. The CDR3 sequence: CASNPQAYFIEQYF. CDR3 coding DNA: TGTGCCAGCAACCCACAGGCCTACTTTATCGAGCAGTACTTC. The variable domain in full, with the rest retrieved from reference TRBV11-2 and TRBJ2-7, is EAGVAQSPRYKIIEKRQSVAFWCNPISGHATLYWYQQILGQGPKLLIQFQNNGVVDDSQLPKDRFSAERLKGVDSTLKIQPAKLEDSAVYLCASNPQAYFIEQYFGPGTRLTVT.

The CDR3 sequence: CASSPQAGGSYEQYF. The CDR3 nucleotides read TGCGCCAGCAGCCCACAAGCGGGAGGGTCCTACGAGCAGTACTTC. This chain connects TRBV5-1 to TRBJ2-7, with 10 bases matching TRBD2. The CDR3 is 15 residues long. V was pared by 4 bases and J by 1 base, with 5 bases of the junction left unmatched. The germline CDR1 and CDR2 sequences are SGHRS and YFSETQ.

This sequence joins TRBV29-1 and TRBJ1-3; TRBD1 might be the D (6 bases). The CDR3 covers 12 residues. Per germline, CDR1 SQVTM and CDR2 ANQGSEA. Trimming removed 7 bases at V and 4 bases at J, with 11 bases between. Written as DNA, the CDR3 is TGCAGCGGTACAGGGAGGGGAAACACCATATATTTT. It yields the protein CSGTGRGNTIYF. The full variable domain, rest sourced from reference TRBV29-1 and TRBJ1-3, is SAVISQKPSRDICQRGTSLTIQCQVDSQVTMMFWYRQQPGQSLTLIATANQGSEATYESGFVIDKFPISRPNLTFSTLTVSNMSPEDSSIYLCSGTGRGNTIYFGEGSWLTVV.

This chain joins TRBV10-3 and TRBJ1-2; TRBD1 matches 7 bases. V was clipped by 8 bases and J by 0 bases; unmatched bases: 9. The length of the CDR3 is 15 residues. Germline lookup yields CDR1 ENHRY and CDR2 SYGVKD. Written as DNA, the CDR3 is TGTGCCATCCATCCGGGACAGTATTCTAACTATGGCTACACCTTC. Encoded protein: CAIHPGQYSNYGYTF.

The V call is TRBV19, the J call TRBJ1-1; 7 bases map to TRBD1. CDR3 size: 12 residues. Germline V gene data show CDR1 as LNHDA and CDR2 as SQIVND (reference sequence). V lost 10 bases and J lost 4; bases outside the gene matches: 6. As DNA, the CDR3 is TGTGCCACTACCAGACAGGGCACTGAAGCTTTCTTT. This gives the protein CATTRQGTEAFF.

This clone was recorded a few times. This chain joins TRBV11-3 and TRBJ2-1; maybe TRBD2 (6 bases). Germline CDR1 reads SGHNT; CDR2 reads YENEEA. V was pared by 2 bases and J by 4 bases, with 9 bases between. The CDR3 is made up of 14 amino acids. CDR3: CASSLTGEYNEQFF. The CDR3 nucleotides are TGTGCCAGCAGCTTAACGGGAGAGTACAATGAGCAGTTCTTC.

This clone has more than one count but fewer than ten. In the same sample, other DNA sequences code for this CDR3. The V gene is TRBV7-2, the J gene TRBJ2-1; 7 bases map to TRBD2. J lost 3 bases, V lost 2 bases, and 4 bases had no gene match. Per the germline V gene, CDR1 is SGHTA and CDR2 is FQGNSA. The CDR3 spans 15 residues. The DNA for the CDR3 is TGTGCCAGCAGCTTACAGCGGGATAGCTACAATGAGCAGTTCTTC. As protein: CASSLQRDSYNEQFF.

The chain carries TRBV7-8 and TRBJ2-2, with D perhaps matching TRBD2 (5 bases). This CDR3 contains 18 residues. Germline CDR1 and CDR2: SGHVS and FQNEAQ. V shed 4 bases and J shed 3 bases, with 21 bases lying between them. CDR3 nucleotide sequence: TGTGCCAGCAGCTCCGGTCTTTGGTGGAACGGGGACACCGGGGAGCTGTTTTTT. It translates to CASSSGLWWNGDTGELFF.

This clone appeared once. This chain uses TRBV2 with TRBJ2-5, with a weak D call TRBD2 (5 bases). CDR3 size: 11 residues. Trimming removed 5 bases from V and 5 bases from J, with 6 bases in between. Germline CDR1 is SNHLY and CDR2 is FYNNEI. This CDR3 reads CASSIAETQYF. CDR3 bases: TGTGCCAGCAGTATAGCGGAGACCCAGTACTTC.

The rearrangement uses TRBV7-9 and TRBJ1-6; 10 nucleotides match TRBD1. The CDR3 spans 14 residues. V lost 4 bases, J lost 7 bases, and 1 base stayed unmatched. From germline, CDR1 is SEHNR and CDR2 FQNEAQ (reference sequence). The CDR3: CASSSDRGNSPLHF. In DNA form, the CDR3 reads TGTGCCAGCAGCTCGGACAGGGGGAATTCACCCCTCCACTTT.

CDR3 DNA sequence: TGTGCCAGCAGCCTCCACAGCGCAGGGAACACAGATACGCAGTATTTT. This codes for CASSLHSAGNTDTQYF. The V and J genes are TRBV21-1 and TRBJ2-3; no check of the table's D call, TRBD1, against the DNA was made. TRBV21-1 is flagged as a pseudogene. The CDR3 is 16 residues long.

V and J are TRBV6-5 and TRBJ2-1, with 16 bases matching TRBD2. V was clipped by 6 bases and J by 8 bases; unmatched bases: 4. CDR3 length: 15 amino acids. Germline values: CDR1 MNHEY, CDR2 SVGAGI. The CDR3 coding sequence is TGTGCCAGCAGCTCCGGGACTAGCGGGGGGGATGAGCAGTTCTTC. Its protein product is CASSSGTSGGDEQFF.

The gene calls are TRBV2 and TRBJ2-4; D might be TRBD1 (5 bases). The CDR3 runs 16 residues. Germline V lookup: CDR1 SNHLY, CDR2 FYNNEI. Trimming left V 7 bases short and J 0 bases short, with 16 bases between. CDR3 bases: TGTGCCAGCACCCAAGCAGGGAATGTAGCCAAAAACATTCAGTACTTC. The encoded protein is CASTQAGNVAKNIQYF.

This chain uses TRBV4-2 with TRBJ2-2; TRBD1 agrees at 9 bases. Germline-derived CDR1 and CDR2 are LGHNA and YNFKEQ. This CDR3 is built from 17 residues. The J segment lost 6 bases and the V segment lost 4 bases, leaving 12 bases of the junction unmatched. The CDR3 sequence is CASSPMDRGNVAGELFF. CDR3 coding DNA: TGTGCCAGCAGCCCAATGGACAGGGGTAATGTCGCCGGGGAGCTGTTTTTT.

The chain combines TRBV2 with TRBJ2-3; 12 positions match TRBD2. Germline loops: CDR1 SNHLY, CDR2 FYNNEI. The J segment lost 4 bases and the V segment lost 8 bases, leaving 7 bases of the junction unmatched. CDR3 size: 15 residues. DNA of the CDR3: TGTGCCAGCGGGAGACTAGCGGGAGTGTCAGATACGCAGTATTTT. Protein sequence: CASGRLAGVSDTQYF.

This chain's CDR3 is CASSSASYEQYF. In DNA form, the CDR3 reads TGTGCCAGCTCCTCAGCAAGCTACGAGCAGTACTTC. The chain uses TRBV18 and TRBJ2-7; D is unresolved. This CDR3 region has 12 residues. V was pared by 6 bases and J by 3 bases, with 9 bases between. Germline V CDR1 and CDR2: KGHSH, LQKENI.

This clone was seen a handful of times. The chain has TRBV19 and TRBJ2-7, with TRBD1 matching 7 bases. Germline-derived CDR1 and CDR2 are LNHDA and SQIVND (reference sequence). J gave up 2 bases and V 3 bases, and 10 bases lay outside the gene matches. The CDR3 is made up of 16 amino acids. The CDR3 DNA reads as TGTGCCAGTAGTATCGCCGGGACAGTGAAAACCTACGAGCAGTACTTC. Its protein is CASSIAGTVKTYEQYF.

The chain is built from TRBV29-1 and TRBJ2-7; maybe TRBD1 (5 bases). The CDR3 spans 13 residues. Germline-derived CDR1 and CDR2 are SQVTM and ANQGSEA. V lost 4 bases and J lost 5, with 15 bases in between. The CDR3 is CSVVVAGYDEQYF. CDR3 coding DNA: TGCAGCGTTGTAGTGGCAGGGTATGACGAGCAGTACTTC.

V and J are TRBV7-9 and TRBJ1-3; the D gene is possibly TRBD1 (5 bases). The V end was cut by 5 bases, the J end by 0 bases, with 11 bases between. Germline-derived CDR1 and CDR2 are SEHNR and FQNEAQ (reference sequence). The CDR3 totals 15 residues. CDR3 sequence (DNA): TGTGCCAGCAGCCTACTAGACAGCTCTGGAAACACCATATATTTT. It encodes CASSLLDSSGNTIYF.

The chain couples TRBV20-1 to TRBJ1-1; D may be TRBD1 (5 bases). CDR3 size: 11 residues. Germline V CDR1 and CDR2: DFQATT, SNEGSKA (reference sequence). The CDR3, as DNA: TGCAGACCGCGTGGGGGGACTGAAGCTTTCTTT. Translating gives CRPRGGTEAFF.

J is TRBJ2-1 and V is TRBV11-2, with D maybe TRBD2 (5 bases). Germline V gene data show CDR1 as SGHAT and CDR2 as FQNNGV. The CDR3 loop spans 16 amino acids. Trimming pared 3 bases from V and 12 bases from J, leaving 24 bases between. CDR3 sequence: CASSFPPDSTLGAQFF. CDR3 bases: TGTGCCAGCAGCTTTCCGCCGGACTCTACGCTCGGAGCGCAGTTCTTC.